Below, 8 T cell receptor beta chains from the same sample are listed, as sequenced in a study of blood T cells in healthy people across ages (dated by TCRdb to between 2014 and 2017). The library was built by means of 5' RACE. Data came from an Illumina HiSeq 2500. A second PCR of 7 to 11 cycles was performed with a sample-barcoded 5' primer and a J-beta primer mix. TCRdb reanalyzed the raw reads on its own, using fastp at Q25 for trimming and MiXCR for clone calling, and kept in-frame beta chains. One record per CDR3 amino acid sequence lists the most common genes and DNA. A total of over 600,000 distinct CDR3 sequences appear in this sample, around 50% of them only once. The ten largest clones add up to around 24% of the sample. The sequenced sample consisted of blood. These TCRs come from a man in his forties or fifties in good health.

The chain is built from TRBV27 and TRBJ1-1; D gene unclear. This CDR3 contains 12 residues. Looked up from germline, CDR1 is MNHEY and CDR2 is SMNVEV (reference sequence). Trimming cost V 8 bases and J 7 bases, with 14 bases left between them. CDR3 DNA: TGTGCCAGCTACAGCGCCCTATTTGAAGCTTTCTTT. This gives the protein CASYSALFEAFF.

This clonotype was observed a handful of times. The chain combines TRBV5-1 with TRBJ1-5; D gene ambiguous. The CDR3 runs 13 residues. V dropped 0 bases and J dropped 4 bases, with 5 bases sitting between them. Germline V gives CDR1 SGHRS, CDR2 YFSETQ. CDR3 sequence (DNA): TGCGCCAGCAGCTTGGACCAAAATCAGCCCCAGCATTTT. This translates into CASSLDQNQPQHF. Together with reference TRBV5-1 and TRBJ1-5, the CDR3 gives the full variable domain: KAGVTQTPRYLIKTRGQQVTLSCSPISGHRSVSWYQQTPGQGLQFLFEYFSETQRNKGNFPGRFSGRQFSNSRSEMNVSTLELGDSALYLCASSLDQNQPQHFGDGTRLSIL.

The chain recombines TRBV6-5 with TRBJ2-5, with TRBD1 as a possible D gene (5 bases). Looked up from germline, CDR1 is MNHEY and CDR2 is SVGAGI. The CDR3 has 13 amino acids. V was clipped by 2 bases and J by 4 bases, with 8 bases between them. The CDR3 DNA reads TGTGCCAGCAGTTACAGGGGCAGAGAGACCCAGTACTTC. Translating it yields CASSYRGRETQYF.

The rearrangement joins TRBV28 to TRBJ2-6; weak D call: TRBD2 (5 bases). CDR1 and CDR2 (germline): MDHEN, SYDVKM. CDR3 length equals 18 residues. V dropped 6 bases and J dropped 1 base, with 19 bases sitting between them. The CDR3 DNA reads as TGTGCCAGCAGCCCAGGACCGGGGTCACCTTCTGGGGCCAACGTCCTGACTTTC. This translates into CASSPGPGSPSGANVLTF.

With respect to this clonotype: This sequence may be a read error, since a much larger clone differs from it by one base. The chain links TRBV27 to TRBJ2-7; D gene uncertain. The CDR3 has 14 amino acids. CDR1 MNHEY and CDR2 SMNVEV come from the germline V gene (reference sequence). CDR3 DNA: TGTACCAGCATAAGTAGGAGCGTAGGAACCGAGCAGTACTTC. Protein product: CTSISRSVGTEQYF.

CDR3 in amino acids: CASSDGVSGANVLTF. CDR3 in DNA: TGTGCCAGCAGTGATGGGGTTTCTGGGGCCAACGTCCTGACTTTC. The chain combines TRBV6-1 with TRBJ2-6; D is uncertain. Germline V gene lookup returns CDR1 MNHNS and CDR2 SASEGT. V lost 3 bases and J lost 1, with 7 bases in between. This CDR3 spans 15 amino acids.

This clonotype was observed a few times. The J gene is TRBJ1-2, the V gene TRBV29-1, with unresolved D. The CDR3 contains 15 residues. Germline V gives CDR1 SQVTM, CDR2 ANQGSEA. With 4 bases removed from V and 1 base from J, the gap between germline ends came to 16 bases. CDR3 nucleotide sequence: TGCAGCGTTGGTATGGGTCCGAGCCTTAACTATGGCTACACCTTC. It specifies CSVGMGPSLNYGYTF. Full variable domain (rest looked up from reference TRBV29-1 and TRBJ1-2): SAVISQKPSRDICQRGTSLTIQCQVDSQVTMMFWYRQQPGQSLTLIATANQGSEATYESGFVIDKFPISRPNLTFSTLTVSNMSPEDSSIYLCSVGMGPSLNYGYTFGSGTRLTVV.

The rearrangement uses TRBV7-2 and TRBJ2-3, with 8 nucleotides matching TRBD2. Germline V gene sequence: CDR1 SGHTA, CDR2 FQGNSA. V lost 8 bases to trimming and J lost 3 bases; unmatched junction nucleotides: 10. CDR3 length: 15 residues. The CDR3 DNA is TGTGCCAGCGGAGAGGGACTAGTGTCGACAGATACGCAGTATTTT. The encoded protein is CASGEGLVSTDTQYF.